Below are 26 T cell receptor beta chains sequenced from a single sample in a study of human T cells and chemical hapten exposure. The time point: patch test 1, 2 weeks after DPC sensitization. Documented treatment: therapeutic diphenylcyclopropenone sensitization with weekly scalp DPC. TCRdb reprocessed the RACE reads via MiXCR and lists one record per CDR3 protein. The sample shows around 100,000 distinct CDR3 sequences, 8% to 13% of them seen only once. Sequencing was performed on whole blood, taken in connection with sensitization to the hapten diphenylcyclopropenone (DPC). Receptor source: a woman between 40 and 55 years old with alopecia areata. Some clones in this sample may be carry-over from other donors' samples.

This clonotype was seen repeatedly, ten times or more. The CDR3 loop is CSASPSTRGGRDGYTF. The CDR3 DNA is TGCAGTGCTTCCCCTTCGACACGGGGAGGTAGGGATGGCTACACCTTC. This chain joins TRBV20-1 and TRBJ1-2; D is uncertain. From germline, CDR1 is DFQATT and CDR2 SNEGSKA (reference sequence). V lost 5 bases and J lost 6, with 25 bases in between. This CDR3 is built from 16 residues.

In its sample, this clonotype was seen a few times. The gene calls are TRBV18 and TRBJ1-6; D may be TRBD1 (5 bases). This CDR3 is built from 15 residues. The V end lost 0 bases, the J end lost 10 bases, and 13 bases lay between the germline ends. Germline V gives CDR1 KGHSH, CDR2 LQKENI. CDR3 bases: TGTGCCAGCTCACCACCGGGGGGGGTCGGATCACCCCTCCACTTT. Its protein product is CASSPPGGVGSPLHF.

A few counts support this clonotype. The chain has TRBV7-7 and TRBJ2-3, with D unresolved. This CDR3 has 14 amino acids. CDR1 SSHAT and CDR2 FNYEAQ come from the germline V gene (reference sequence). The V gene lost 4 bases and the J gene lost 2 bases, with 10 bases spanning the gap. The CDR3 bases are TGTGCCAGCAGCTCCAGCCTGGTCACAGATACGCAGTATTTT. Its translation: CASSSSLVTDTQYF.

This clonotype has only a few counts. The gene calls are TRBV30 and TRBJ1-4; D uncertain. This CDR3 region has 13 residues. V gave up 3 bases and J gave up 3 bases, with 8 bases separating them. CDR1 GTSNPN and CDR2 SVGIG come from the germline V gene (reference sequence). This CDR3 reads CAWRDRANEKLFF. The CDR3 DNA follows: TGTGCCTGGAGGGACCGGGCTAATGAAAAACTGTTTTTT.

In its sample, this clonotype was seen many times. The V gene is TRBV28, the J gene TRBJ2-5; 8 nucleotides agree with TRBD2. After removal of 8 bases from V and 4 bases from J, the junction contained 12 bases not matched to a gene. Per germline, CDR1 MDHEN and CDR2 SYDVKM. The CDR3 has 15 amino acids. CDR3 region: CASRTSRGPTETQYF. CDR3 nucleotide sequence: TGTGCCAGCCGGACTAGCCGGGGCCCCACAGAGACCCAGTACTTC.

This chain links TRBV29-1 with TRBJ2-7, with 13 nucleotides matching TRBD2. The CDR3 loop spans 14 amino acids. Losses at the gene ends were 4 bases for V and 6 bases for J; bases not matched to a gene: 6. Per germline, CDR1 SQVTM and CDR2 ANQGSEA. The CDR3 coding sequence is TGCAGCGTTGGTAATAGACTAGCGGGGGGCGAGCAGTACTTC. The encoded protein is CSVGNRLAGGEQYF.

The chain is built from TRBV29-1 and TRBJ2-7, with 9 bases fitting TRBD1. Unmatched junction bases numbered 4, after V lost 7 bases and J lost 3 bases. This CDR3 has 12 residues. Germline V gene data show CDR1 as SQVTM and CDR2 as ANQGSEA. The CDR3 loop is CSARDRDYEQYF. CDR3 bases: TGCAGCGCTCGGGACAGGGACTACGAGCAGTACTTC.

This clonotype was detected only a few times. The rearrangement joins TRBV9 to TRBJ2-2, with 9 positions matching TRBD1. The CDR3 runs 17 residues. Germline values: CDR1 SGDLS, CDR2 YYNGEE. Trimming took 3 bases from V and 3 from J; bases not matched to a gene: 9. The CDR3 sequence: CASSAGQGPYYTGELFF. The DNA of the CDR3 is TGTGCCAGCAGCGCCGGACAGGGGCCCTACTACACCGGGGAGCTGTTTTTT.

This clonotype was observed many times. This rearrangement joins TRBV11-2 to TRBJ2-5, with a tentative D call TRBD2 (6 bases). V was clipped by 1 base and J by 3 bases, with 9 bases between them. The V gene's germline CDR1 is SGHAT and CDR2 FQNNGV. The CDR3 extends over 14 amino acids. CDR3 protein: CASSLVGEEETQYF. CDR3 nucleotides: TGTGCCAGCAGCTTAGTGGGGGAGGAAGAGACCCAGTACTTC.

This clonotype was recorded many times. The chain recombines TRBV28 with TRBJ2-1, with 9 bases that match TRBD1. The germline V gene has CDR1 MDHEN and CDR2 SYDVKM. V was clipped by 6 bases and J by 8 bases; unmatched bases: 8. The CDR3 sequence is 14 residues long. CDR3 residues: CASRWDRVRHEQFF. The CDR3 DNA sequence: TGTGCCAGCAGGTGGGACAGGGTCAGGCATGAGCAGTTCTTC.

This clonotype was recorded many times. The gene calls are TRBV10-3 and TRBJ1-2, with 8 bases aligning to TRBD1. The CDR3 has 15 amino acids. The germline V gene has CDR1 ENHRY and CDR2 SYGVKD. Germline trimming cut 6 bases from V and 6 bases from J; bases unmatched to any gene: 12. The CDR3 protein is CAISVTGQGGDGYTF. Written as DNA, the CDR3 is TGTGCCATCAGCGTCACTGGACAGGGAGGAGATGGCTACACCTTC.

This clonotype was detected many times. This rearrangement joins TRBV6-5 to TRBJ1-1, with a weak D call TRBD1 (5 bases). V lost 0 bases and J lost 4, with 12 bases in between. Germline CDR1 reads MNHEY; CDR2 reads SVGAGI. The length of the CDR3 is 15 residues. CDR3 nucleotides: TGTGCCAGCAGTTACTCTGGGGGGGTAGGCACTGAAGCTTTCTTT. Translating gives CASSYSGGVGTEAFF.

The chain carries TRBV29-1 and TRBJ2-1, with D perhaps matching TRBD1 (6 bases). Germline CDR1 SQVTM, CDR2 ANQGSEA. Trimming pared 5 bases from V and 5 bases from J, leaving 13 bases between. The CDR3 contains 13 residues. The CDR3 DNA reads as TGCAGCGTTATTTCGACAGGTGACAATGAGCAGTTCTTC. Translation: CSVISTGDNEQFF.

This clonotype occurred once. A much larger clone is a single base away; this may be a read error. The chain uses TRBV4-2 and TRBJ1-4, with TRBD1 matching over 7 bases. Per the germline V gene, CDR1 is LGHNA and CDR2 is YNFKEQ. This CDR3 contains 15 residues. Here the CDR3 reads CASSHPRQGGIELVF. The CDR3 region has the DNA TGTGCCAGCAGCCACCCGAGACAGGGAGGAATAGAACTGGTTTTT.

The sample holds many counts of this clonotype. The rearrangement uses TRBV7-9 and TRBJ1-5; no definite D call. The CDR3 consists of 14 residues. CDR1 and CDR2 from the germline V gene are SEHNR and FQNEAQ (reference sequence). The ends were cut back, 1 base at V and 6 bases at J, with 10 bases in the middle. This CDR3 is CASSLEGERQPQHF. The CDR3 coding sequence is TGTGCCAGCAGCTTAGAGGGCGAGCGTCAGCCCCAGCATTTT.

The genes are TRBV3-1 and TRBJ1-1; tentative D call: TRBD1 (5 bases). The CDR3 covers 16 residues. Trimming left V 1 base short and J 0 bases short, with 12 bases between. Looked up from germline, CDR1 is LGHDT and CDR2 is YNNKEL (reference sequence). The CDR3 DNA follows: TGTGCCAGCAGCCAAGTTTCCGGCAGGGTGAACACTGAAGCTTTCTTT. Amino acids: CASSQVSGRVNTEAFF. Together with reference TRBV3-1 and TRBJ1-1, the CDR3 gives the full variable domain: DTAVSQTPKYLVTQMGNDKSIKCEQNLGHDTMYWYKQDSKKFLKIMFSYNNKELIINETVPNRFSPKSPDKAHLNLHINSLELGDSAVYFCASSQVSGRVNTEAFFGQGTRLTVV.

The chain recombines TRBV7-2 with TRBJ2-1; D is ambiguous. CDR3 size: 15 residues. With 0 bases removed from V and 5 bases from J, the gap between germline ends came to 11 bases. Per the germline V gene, CDR1 is SGHTA and CDR2 is FQGNSA. The CDR3 DNA reads TGTGCCAGCAGCTTAGCCCTGTATGGGGACAATGAGCAGTTCTTC. Its protein is CASSLALYGDNEQFF.

The gene calls are TRBV21-1 and TRBJ2-7; no DNA check was done on the table's D call, TRBD1. TRBV21-1 is given as a pseudogene. The CDR3 spans 15 residues. Here the CDR3 reads CASRPGQTSSYEQYF. The CDR3 DNA follows: TGTGCCAGCAGACCGGGACAGACTAGCTCCTACGAGCAGTACTTC.

This clonotype was counted a few times. The chain uses TRBV2 and TRBJ1-1; tentative D call: TRBD1 (6 bases). Per germline, CDR1 SNHLY and CDR2 FYNNEI. With 6 bases removed from V and 5 bases from J, the gap between germline ends came to 16 bases. The CDR3 is made up of 14 amino acids. Here the CDR3 DNA reads TGTGCCAGCAGACGGGACATGCTGGAAACTGAAGCTTTCTTT. This sequence encodes CASRRDMLETEAFF.

This clonotype was counted many times. CDR3 in amino acids: CASSYGLAGGEQFF. As DNA, the CDR3 is TGTGCCAGCAGTTACGGCCTAGCGGGGGGAGAGCAGTTCTTC. The chain recombines TRBV6-2 or TRBV6-3 with TRBJ2-1; the match to TRBD2 covers 11 bases. Germline assignment: CDR1 MNHEY and CDR2 SVGEGT. V lost 2 bases to trimming and J lost 10 bases; unmatched junction nucleotides: 4. The CDR3 covers 14 residues.

The chain combines TRBV20-1 with TRBJ1-5, with D possibly being TRBD1 (6 bases). CDR1 and CDR2 from the germline V gene are DFQATT and SNEGSKA (reference sequence). The CDR3 totals 14 residues. Trimming left V 5 bases short and J 0 bases short, with 11 bases between. For the CDR3, the DNA is TGCAGTGCTTCCCGGGACAATAGCAATCAGCCCCAGCATTTT. It yields the protein CSASRDNSNQPQHF.

This clonotype has a handful of counts. V and J are TRBV11-2 and TRBJ2-7, with D possibly being TRBD1 (6 bases). The V end lost 0 bases, the J end lost 8 bases, and 8 bases lay between the germline ends. Germline values: CDR1 SGHAT, CDR2 FQNNGV. This CDR3 has 12 amino acids. CDR3 sequence (DNA): TGTGCCAGCAGCTTAGACTGGGACAAGCAGTACTTC. The encoded protein is CASSLDWDKQYF.

This clonotype was found a few times. The V gene is TRBV14, the J gene TRBJ1-6, with a weak D call TRBD1 (5 bases). There are 14 residues in the CDR3. Per the germline V gene, CDR1 is SGHDN and CDR2 is FVKESK. V was pared by 2 bases and J by 5 bases, with 7 bases between. The CDR3 region is CASSQRGHNSPLHF. The CDR3 coding sequence is TGTGCCAGCAGCCAAAGGGGACATAATTCACCCCTCCACTTT.

The J gene is TRBJ2-7, the V gene TRBV14; D perhaps matches TRBD2 (6 bases). With 1 base removed from V and 4 bases from J, the gap between germline ends came to 14 bases. This CDR3 is built from 15 residues. Looked up from germline, CDR1 is SGHDN and CDR2 is FVKESK. CDR3 amino acids: CASSQVRGARYEQYF. In DNA, the CDR3 is TGTGCCAGCAGCCAAGTTCGCGGGGCCAGGTACGAGCAGTACTTC. Based on the CDR3 plus reference TRBV14 and TRBJ2-7, the full variable domain is EAGVTQFPSHSVIEKGQTVTLRCDPISGHDNLYWYRRVMGKEIKFLLHFVKESKQDESGMPNNRFLAERTGGTYSTLKVQPAELEDSGVYFCASSQVRGARYEQYFGPGTRLTVT.

V is TRBV7-8 and J is TRBJ1-1; D not resolved. Per germline, CDR1 SGHVS and CDR2 FQNEAQ. CDR3 length: 15 residues. Deletions cut 5 bases from V and 4 bases from J, with 17 bases between. The CDR3 DNA follows: TGTGCCAGCAGCCCAGGACGGGCGGGGATCACTGAAGCTTTCTTT. Translating gives CASSPGRAGITEAFF.

This clonotype has at least ten counts. The chain recombines TRBV28 with TRBJ1-2; D is possibly TRBD1 (5 bases). V was clipped by 4 bases and J by 8 bases, with 11 bases between them. Germline V lookup: CDR1 MDHEN, CDR2 SYDVKM. The CDR3 spans 12 residues. CDR3 residues: CASSSGLGGYTF. CDR3 bases: TGTGCCAGCAGTTCAGGGCTCGGGGGCTACACCTTC.